This T cell receptor (beta chain) was identified during a study of shared clonotypes between healthy human individuals. Study-level points and caveats: Clonotype sharing among donors likely depends on sequencing depth.

Here immunoSEQ multiplex PCR was the method, and the copy in TCRdb shows in-frame clones only, minus some. The sample includes a few million clones, more than 80% of them seen just once. Details on this clone: The antigen is undetermined.

This CDR3 region has 15 residues. The V gene's germline CDR1 is SGHRS and CDR2 YFSETQ. V dropped 4 bases and J dropped 3 bases, with 11 bases sitting between them. The source of this sequence is a man in his late teens or twenties in good health. Some clones in this sample may be carry-over from other donors' samples. The V call is TRBV5-1, the J call TRBJ2-6; perhaps TRBD1 as D (6 bases). The specimen sequenced was naive CD4+ T cells from PBMCs. The subset here: CD45RA+ positively selected. The CDR3 sequence is CASSPQGGGANVLTF. CDR3 DNA: TGCGCCAGCAGCCCACAGGGCGGTGGGGCCAACGTCCTGACTTTC.